Listed below are T cell receptor beta chains from one sample, sequenced in a study of identical twins. TCRdb used MiXCR to reprocess the 5' RACE reads, holding one entry per CDR3 protein. This sample has around 570,000 distinct CDR3 sequences, with over 8.5% found just once. This sample was shared with a second study, whose subject was yellow fever vaccine responses in identical twins.

The sequenced material came from PBMCs. The receptors originated from a woman aged 18-29 years in good health. The CDR3 runs from the conserved cysteine through the conserved F or W. D genes are given only for firm matches. Not all rows give a size; the values are once, few, many and, for expanded clones, a class.

>few|NA|TRBJ2-7|TRBV11-1
CASSSEWGLEQYF
TGTGCCAGCAGCTCCGAGTGGGGTCTCGAGCAGTACTTC
>NA|NA|TRBJ2-5|TRBV20-1
CSALHRGETQYF
TGCAGTGCTTTACATAGGGGCGAGACCCAGTACTTC
>NA|NA|TRBJ2-7|TRBV6-2/TRBV6-3
CASSYSFGLSYEQYF
TGTGCCAGCAGTTACTCCTTCGGGTTATCCTACGAGCAGTACTTC
>NA|NA|TRBJ2-5|TRBV7-2
CASSTGQMRETQYF
TGTGCCAGCAGCACGGGACAAATGCGGGAGACCCAGTACTTC
>NA|NA|TRBJ1-5|TRBV11-2
CASSFSLQGTGRNQPQHF
TGTGCCAGCAGCTTTTCATTACAGGGCACGGGACGTAATCAGCCCCAGCATTTT
>few|NA|TRBJ2-1|TRBV29-1
CSVPRQTYNEQFF
TGCAGCGTACCCCGACAGACCTACAATGAGCAGTTCTTC
>few|NA|TRBJ2-1|TRBV20-1
CSARVGIAKNNEQFF
TGCAGTGCTAGAGTGGGGATAGCGAAAAACAATGAGCAGTTCTTC
>few|TRBD1|TRBJ1-6|TRBV20-1
CSARDRELNSPLHF
TGCAGTGCTAGGGACAGGGAGCTTAATTCACCCCTCCACTTT
>few|NA|TRBJ2-1|TRBV5-1
CASGPEQTPPYNEQFF
TGCGCCAGCGGCCCTGAGCAGACCCCTCCCTACAATGAGCAGTTCTTC
>NA|NA|TRBJ1-1|TRBV5-1
CASSLERTPATEAFF
TGCGCCAGCAGCTTGGAGAGGACGCCTGCCACTGAAGCTTTCTTT
>many|NA|TRBJ1-3|TRBV12-3/TRBV12-4
CASSPRGEAGNTIYF
TGTGCCAGCAGTCCACGAGGGGAGGCTGGAAACACCATATATTTT
>NA|NA|TRBJ1-6|TRBV12-3/TRBV12-4
CASSPQTASRSPLHF
TGTGCCAGCAGTCCCCAGACAGCGTCTCGGTCACCCCTCCACTTT
>NA|TRBD1|TRBJ2-7|TRBV4-3
CASSQSRTGLGEQYF
TGCGCCAGCAGCCAGAGCCGGACAGGGCTAGGCGAGCAGTACTTC
>NA|NA|TRBJ2-3|TRBV25-1
CASTTGWPDTQYF
TGTGCCAGCACCACAGGGTGGCCAGATACGCAGTATTTT